The clone carrying this T cell receptor beta chain was picked up many times. The antigen is undetermined. This entry belongs to a study of identical twins. MiXCR, run by TCRdb on the 5' RACE reads, gives a single entry per CDR3 protein. The data show about 1.7 million distinct CDR3 sequences, roughly a third seen once. Points from the study as a whole: Insertions were fewer in abundant cord blood beta clonotypes, whereas memory repertoires showed none of this pattern.

Germline V gene sequence: CDR1 MDHEN, CDR2 SYDVKM. The V end lost 7 bases, the J end lost 3 bases, and 19 bases lay between the germline ends. The CDR3 totals 15 residues. The chain employs TRBV28 and TRBJ2-7; the D call may be TRBD1 or TRBD2 (5 bases each). Sample: cord blood. This TCR came from a newborn girl in good health. The CDR3 loop reads CASNPLRDRDYEQYF. The CDR3 bases are TGTGCCAGCAACCCTCTCCGGGACCGCGACTACGAGCAGTACTTC.